This T cell receptor beta chain was captured by sequencing in a study of human thymus T cells. Overall study results and limits: The related literature has documented a marked overlap of thymic repertoires among unrelated individuals. Repertoires sampled from thymus and blood appeared biased in V and J gene usage.

To note about this clone: Antigen specificity is unknown.

The CDR3 spans 15 residues. Germline V CDR1 and CDR2: LGHNA, YNFKEQ. Trimming pared 3 bases from V and 3 bases from J, leaving 15 bases between. From resections taken during corrective heart surgery, the thymus tissue was obtained. Finnish infants who were healthy and having corrective surgery for congenital heart defects made up the donors. The data were produced by immunoSEQ multiplex PCR, yet TCRdb's version contains in-frame clones alone and is incomplete. The data show about 130,000 clones, with 90% to 95% seen just once and 0.02% to 0.03% held by the top ten. This chain joins TRBV4-2 and TRBJ2-7; possible D gene TRBD1, 5 bases. The TCR originated in a boy less than two years old with a congenital heart defect but otherwise immunologically healthy. Sequenced input: thymus tissue. CDR3: CASSQACRAGYEQYF. The CDR3, as DNA: TGTGCCAGCAGCCAGGCTTGCAGGGCAGGCTACGAGCAGTACTTC.